Below are 4 T cell receptor beta chains sequenced from a single sample in a study of T cell responses to AZD1222 COVID-19 vaccine. TCRdb's table, derived via immunoSEQ multiplex PCR, lists solely in-frame clones and lacks some. Of roughly 150,000 clones in the sample, about 91% were seen once. The specimen was peripheral blood, collected on day 0 of AZD1222 vaccination. The source of these receptors is an adult in good health.

The J gene is TRBJ2-7, the V gene TRBV11-2, with 7 bases that match TRBD1. This CDR3 contains 15 residues. Germline trimming cut 7 bases from V and 1 base from J; bases unmatched to any gene: 10. CDR1 SGHAT and CDR2 FQNNGV come from the germline V gene. CDR3 sequence (DNA): TGTGCCAGCACCATCAGAGGGGGCGCGTCCTACGAGCAGTACTTC. Translated, it gives CASTIRGGASYEQYF.

The rearrangement links TRBV7-2 to TRBJ2-2; D not certain. The CDR3 extends over 15 amino acids. Germline loops: CDR1 SGHTA, CDR2 FQGNSA. V was shortened by 0 bases and J by 8 bases, with 13 bases between the two germline ends. The CDR3 nucleotides are TGTGCCAGCAGCTTAGCTGGGCGCCAGGCGGGGGAGCTGTTTTTT. It yields the protein CASSLAGRQAGELFF.

The genes are TRBV9 and TRBJ2-1, with 9 positions matching TRBD2. Germline V lookup: CDR1 SGDLS, CDR2 YYNGEE. V lost 2 bases to trimming and J lost 6 bases; unmatched junction nucleotides: 9. There are 16 residues in the CDR3. Here the CDR3 DNA reads TGTGCCAGCAGCGTCGGTTTAGCGGGAGTAAGCAATGAGCAGTTCTTC. It encodes CASSVGLAGVSNEQFF.

The chain joins TRBV19 to TRBJ2-7, with D perhaps TRBD1 (6 bases). V was pared by 5 bases and J by 2 bases, with 16 bases between. From germline, CDR1 is LNHDA and CDR2 SQIVND (reference sequence). The length of the CDR3 is 15 residues. The CDR3 region has the DNA TGTGCCAGTAGTTTCACCCGACAGGCAACCTACGAGCAGTACTTC. Protein: CASSFTRQATYEQYF.